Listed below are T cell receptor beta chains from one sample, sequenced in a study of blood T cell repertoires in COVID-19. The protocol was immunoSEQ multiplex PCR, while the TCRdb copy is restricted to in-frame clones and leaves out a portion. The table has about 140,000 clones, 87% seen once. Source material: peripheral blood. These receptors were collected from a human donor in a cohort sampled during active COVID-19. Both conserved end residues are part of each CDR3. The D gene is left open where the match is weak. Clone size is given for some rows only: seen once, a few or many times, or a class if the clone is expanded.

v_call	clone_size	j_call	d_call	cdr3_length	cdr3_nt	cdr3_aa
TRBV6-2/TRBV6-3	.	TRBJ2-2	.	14	TGTGCCAGCAGTGCGGCAGGGGTTACCGGGGAGCTGTTTTTT	CASSAAGVTGELFF
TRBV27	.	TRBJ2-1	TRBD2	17	TGTGCCAGCAGGCCCACTAGCGGGGGGGCCCCCTTTCGCGAGCAGTTCTTC	CASRPTSGGAPFREQFF
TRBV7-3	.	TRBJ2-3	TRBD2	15	TGTGCCAGCAGCTTGACTAGCGGGATTGGAGATACGCAGTATTTT	CASSLTSGIGDTQYF
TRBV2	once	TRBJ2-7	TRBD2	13	TGTGCCAGCAGTACGGCTAGCGGCTACGAGCAGTACTTC	CASSTASGYEQYF
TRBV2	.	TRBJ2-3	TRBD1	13	TGTGCCAGCGCAGGGGGCACGGCAGATACGCAGTATTTT	CASAGGTADTQYF
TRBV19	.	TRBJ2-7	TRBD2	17	TGTGCCAGTAGTTACCGAATTATAGCGGGGCCCTCCTACGAGCAGTACTTC	CASSYRIIAGPSYEQYF
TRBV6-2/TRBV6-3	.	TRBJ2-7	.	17	TGTGCCAGCAGTTACGGGACTTTTCGGACTCGAACCTACGAGCAGTACTTC	CASSYGTFRTRTYEQYF
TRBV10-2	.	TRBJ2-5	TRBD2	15	TGCGCCAGCAGTGAACTAGCGGGGATGCAAGAGACCCAGTACTTC	CASSELAGMQETQYF
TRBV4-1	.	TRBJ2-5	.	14	TGCGCCAGCAGCCAAGAGGGCGGGCGAGAGACCCAGTACTTC	CASSQEGGRETQYF
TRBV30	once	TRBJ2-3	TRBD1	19	TGTGCCTGGATTGATCGACGGTCGACAGGGGGCGTCCCTTCGGGTGGGCAGTATTTT	CAWIDRRSTGGVPSGGQYF
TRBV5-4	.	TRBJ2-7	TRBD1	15	TGTGCCAGCAGCTCCTCCGGGACAGGGGCCTACGAGCAGTACTTC	CASSSSGTGAYEQYF
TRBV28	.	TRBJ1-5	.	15	TGTGCCAGCACCGACCGACAACCCGGTTCTCAGCCCCAGCATTTT	CASTDRQPGSQPQHF
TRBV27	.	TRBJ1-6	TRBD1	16	TGTGCCAGCAGTAGCCCCGGACAGGGGTGGAATTCACCCCTCCACTTT	CASSSPGQGWNSPLHF
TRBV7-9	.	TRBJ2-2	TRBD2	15	TGTGCCAGCAGCTCCTTAGCGGGAGGGACCGGGGAGCTGTTTTTT	CASSSLAGGTGELFF
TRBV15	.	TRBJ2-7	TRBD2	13	TGTGCCACCAGCAGAGGAGCGGGGGGTGAGCAGTACTTC	CATSRGAGGEQYF
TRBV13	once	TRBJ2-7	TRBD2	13	TGTGCCCCGGGGAGGGGTGGGACCTACGAGCAGTACTTC	CAPGRGGTYEQYF
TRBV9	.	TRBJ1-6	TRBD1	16	TGTGCCAGCAGCGGAAGAACCGGGACAGGCAATTCACCCCTCCACTTT	CASSGRTGTGNSPLHF
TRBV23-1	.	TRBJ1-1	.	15	TGCGCCAGCAGTCAGCCGGGTTTACAGAACACTGAAGCTTTCTTT	CASSQPGLQNTEAFF
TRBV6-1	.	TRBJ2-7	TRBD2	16	TGTGCCAGCAGTGAATACGCGGGAGCGGTGTCCTACGAGCAGTACTTC	CASSEYAGAVSYEQYF
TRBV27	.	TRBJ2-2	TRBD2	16	TGTGCCAGCAGTTCGGGGGGGATAGCGAACACCGGGGAGCTGTTTTTT	CASSSGGIANTGELFF
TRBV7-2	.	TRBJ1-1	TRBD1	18	TGTGCCAGCAGCTTAGAAGGGACAGGGCTTATCCGAAGCACTGAAGCTTTCTTT	CASSLEGTGLIRSTEAFF
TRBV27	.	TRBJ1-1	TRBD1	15	TGTGCCAGCAGTAAATTGACAGGGGGCGACACTGAAGCTTTCTTT	CASSKLTGGDTEAFF
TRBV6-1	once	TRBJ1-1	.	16	TGTGCCAGCAGTGATCAGTTGCCGGGAAGTACCACTGAAGCTTTCTTT	CASSDQLPGSTTEAFF
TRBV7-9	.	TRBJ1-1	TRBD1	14	TGTGCCAGCAGCGCGGGACAGCCGATCACTGAAGCTTTCTTT	CASSAGQPITEAFF
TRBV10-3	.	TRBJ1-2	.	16	TGTGCCATCAGTGAGCCGAAAGGGCGGACAGCATATGGCTACACCTTC	CAISEPKGRTAYGYTF
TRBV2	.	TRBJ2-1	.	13	TGTGCCAGCATGGTAGCCGTCTACAATGAGCAGTTCTTC	CASMVAVYNEQFF
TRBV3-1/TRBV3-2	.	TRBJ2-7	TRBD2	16	TGTGCCAGCAGCCTCGCTACCGGGACTAGTGTCTACGAGCAGTACTTC	CASSLATGTSVYEQYF
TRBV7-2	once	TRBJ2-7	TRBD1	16	TGTGCCAGCAGCTTAGAGGGGGCAGGGGGCTTCTACGAGCAGTACTTC	CASSLEGAGGFYEQYF
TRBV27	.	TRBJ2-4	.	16	TGTGCCAGCAGTTTAGTACACCAGGGAGCCAAAAACATTCAGTACTTC	CASSLVHQGAKNIQYF
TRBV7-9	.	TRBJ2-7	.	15	TGTGCCAGCAGCTTATGGCAGGCCGTGCATTACGAGCAGTACTTC	CASSLWQAVHYEQYF
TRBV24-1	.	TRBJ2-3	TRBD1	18	TGTGCCACCAGTGATCCCTCCGGGACAGTGATTCCACCAGATACGCAGTATTTT	CATSDPSGTVIPPDTQYF
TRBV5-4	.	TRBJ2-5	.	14	TGTGCCAGCAGCGAAAAGCGGGCTCAAGAGACCCAGTACTTC	CASSEKRAQETQYF
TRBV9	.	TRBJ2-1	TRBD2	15	TGTGCCAGCAGCGCCGGACTAGCGGGAGCGTCTGAGCAGTTCTTC	CASSAGLAGASEQFF
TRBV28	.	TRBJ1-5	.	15	TGTGCCAGCAGTCCCCAGGGAACGGGCAATCAGCCCCAGCATTTT	CASSPQGTGNQPQHF
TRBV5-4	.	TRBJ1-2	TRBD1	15	TGTGCCAGCAGCCAAAAAACGACAGGGACCTATGGCTACACCTTC	CASSQKTTGTYGYTF
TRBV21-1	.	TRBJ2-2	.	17	TGTGCCAGCAGCAAAGGGGGGGGCCATGCGAACACCGGGGAGCTGTTTTTT	CASSKGGGHANTGELFF
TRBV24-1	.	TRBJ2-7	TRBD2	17	TGTGCCACCAGTGAGAGGGGGACTAGCGGACGCACCTACGAGCAGTACTTC	CATSERGTSGRTYEQYF
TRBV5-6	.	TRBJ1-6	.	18	TGTGCCAGCAGCTTGGTCCGGGGGGCAGCTACCTATAATTCACCCCTCCACTTT	CASSLVRGAATYNSPLHF
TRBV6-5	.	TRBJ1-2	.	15	TGTGCCAGCAGTTACTCGGGGGGGAGGCACTATGGCTACACCTTC	CASSYSGGRHYGYTF
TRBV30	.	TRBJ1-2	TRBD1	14	TGTGCCTGTAACCAGGGGGCGCAGAGCTATGGCTACACCTTC	CACNQGAQSYGYTF
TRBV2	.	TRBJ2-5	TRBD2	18	TGTGCCAGCACGCGACTCCTAGCGGGAGGGAAATACCAAGAGACCCAGTACTTC	CASTRLLAGGKYQETQYF
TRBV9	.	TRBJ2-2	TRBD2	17	TGTGCCAGCAGCGTGAGGGGAGGGTGGGCGAACACCGGGGAGCTGTTTTTT	CASSVRGGWANTGELFF
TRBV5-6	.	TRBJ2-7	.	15	TGTGCCAGCAGCTTGGCGGGTCCTTACCTTTACGAGCAGTACTTC	CASSLAGPYLYEQYF
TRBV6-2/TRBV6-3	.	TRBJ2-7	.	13	TGTGCCAGCAGCCCGGAGGGCCCCTACGAGCAGTACTTC	CASSPEGPYEQYF
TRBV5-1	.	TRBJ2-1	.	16	TGCGCCAGCAGCGCCCTCGGCGGCCCCCACTACAATGAGCAGTTCTTC	CASSALGGPHYNEQFF
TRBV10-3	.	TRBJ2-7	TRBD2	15	TGTGCCATCAGTGAACAACTAGCGGGAGAATACGAGCAGTACTTC	CAISEQLAGEYEQYF
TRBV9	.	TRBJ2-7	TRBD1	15	TGTGCCAGCAGCGCGGGACAGGGGATCTCCTACGAGCAGTACTTC	CASSAGQGISYEQYF
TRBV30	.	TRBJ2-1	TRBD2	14	TGTGCCTGGAGAGGGACTAGCGGGATTATGCGGCAGTTCTTC	CAWRGTSGIMRQFF
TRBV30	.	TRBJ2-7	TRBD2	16	TGTGCCTGGAGTGCAGGTCCGGGACTAGGGATCTACGAGCAGTACTTC	CAWSAGPGLGIYEQYF
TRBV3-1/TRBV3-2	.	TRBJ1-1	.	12	TGTGCCAGCAGCCAAACTGTCGGGGAAGCTTTCTTT	CASSQTVGEAFF
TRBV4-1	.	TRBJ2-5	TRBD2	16	TGCGCCAGCAGATCTAATATTCTAGCGGGGCAAGAGACCCAGTACTTC	CASRSNILAGQETQYF
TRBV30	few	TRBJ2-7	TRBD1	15	TGTGCCTGGACCCGACAGGGGCGTTCATTCTACGAGCAGTACTTC	CAWTRQGRSFYEQYF
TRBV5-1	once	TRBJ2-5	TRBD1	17	TGCGCCAGCAGCTTTTATCCACAGGGGCCGAACCAAGAGACCCAGTACTTC	CASSFYPQGPNQETQYF
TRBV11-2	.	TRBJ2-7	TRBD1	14	TGTGCCAGCACCCGAGACAGGGCCGGTTACGAGCAGTACTTC	CASTRDRAGYEQYF
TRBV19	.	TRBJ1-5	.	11	TGTGCCAGTAGTGCAGGTCAGCCCCAGCATTTT	CASSAGQPQHF